This T cell receptor beta chain was documented in a study of post-analysis software for immune sequencing data. Study-level information: Both relapsing-remitting and secondary progressive multiple sclerosis featured among the disease courses, as did progressive-relapsing multiple sclerosis.

cDNA libraries of TCR beta carried unique molecular identifiers. TCRdb used MiXCR to reprocess the PCR reads, holding one entry per CDR3 protein. The sample includes around 400,000 distinct CDR3 sequences, about 39% of them seen just once. This clonotype occurred a few times. Antigen specificity is unknown. Germline V gives CDR1 SGHRS, CDR2 YFSETQ. J was trimmed by 3 bases and V by 3 bases; bases with no gene match: 6. The CDR3 has 14 amino acids. Study outcomes and limitations: TRBV5-6, TRBV5-1 and TRBV20-1 were among five TRBV segments more frequent in patients than controls.

The receptor comes from a girl aged 2 to 10 with multiple sclerosis. The chain uses TRBV5-1 and TRBJ2-7, with 7 positions matching TRBD2. What was sequenced was blood. CDR3 coding DNA: TGCGCCAGCAGCTCCACCAGGGACTACTACGAGCAGTACTTC. Translation gives CASSSTRDYYEQYF.